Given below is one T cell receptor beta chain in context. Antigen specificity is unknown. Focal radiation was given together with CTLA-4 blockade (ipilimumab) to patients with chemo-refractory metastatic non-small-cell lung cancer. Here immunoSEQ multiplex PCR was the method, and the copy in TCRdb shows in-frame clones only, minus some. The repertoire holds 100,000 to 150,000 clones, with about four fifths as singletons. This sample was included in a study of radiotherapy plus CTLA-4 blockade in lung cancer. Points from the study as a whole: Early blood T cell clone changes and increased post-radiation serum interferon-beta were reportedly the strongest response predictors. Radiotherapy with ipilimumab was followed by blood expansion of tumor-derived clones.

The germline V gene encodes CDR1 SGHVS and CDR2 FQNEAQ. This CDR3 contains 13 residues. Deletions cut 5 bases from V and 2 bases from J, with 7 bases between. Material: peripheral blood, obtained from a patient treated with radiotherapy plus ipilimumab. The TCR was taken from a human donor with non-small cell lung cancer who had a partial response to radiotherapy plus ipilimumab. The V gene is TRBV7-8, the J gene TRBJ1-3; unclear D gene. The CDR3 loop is CASSQLAGNTIYF. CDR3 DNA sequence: TGTGCCAGCAGCCAGTTGGCTGGAAACACCATATATTTT.